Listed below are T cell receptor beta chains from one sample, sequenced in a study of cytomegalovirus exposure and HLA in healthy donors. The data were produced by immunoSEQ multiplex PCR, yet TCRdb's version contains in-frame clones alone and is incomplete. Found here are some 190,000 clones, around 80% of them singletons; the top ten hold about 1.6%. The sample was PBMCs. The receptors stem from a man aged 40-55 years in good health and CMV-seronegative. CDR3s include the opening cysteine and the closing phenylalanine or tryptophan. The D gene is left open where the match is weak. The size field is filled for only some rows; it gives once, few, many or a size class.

CDR3: CASSPRRYEQFF
DNA: TGTGCCAGCAGTCCTAGAAGGTATGAGCAGTTCTTC
V: TRBV6-1
D: NA
size: NA
length: 12
J: TRBJ2-1

CDR3: CASSQAQGLNEQFF
DNA: TGCGCCAGCAGCCAAGCACAGGGTCTCAATGAGCAGTTCTTC
V: TRBV4-1
D: NA
size: once
length: 14
J: TRBJ2-1

CDR3: CASSDVAGSGNTIYF
DNA: TGTGCCAGCAGTGACGTTGCGGGGTCTGGAAACACCATATATTTT
V: TRBV2
D: NA
size: few
length: 15
J: TRBJ1-3

CDR3: CASSFRDRGKGNQPQHF
DNA: TGTGCCAGTAGTTTTCGGGACAGGGGAAAGGGCAATCAGCCCCAGCATTTT
V: TRBV19
D: TRBD1
size: NA
length: 17
J: TRBJ1-5

CDR3: CASSKGLTQETQYF
DNA: TGTGCCAGCAGCAAGGGACTCACTCAAGAGACCCAGTACTTC
V: TRBV5-6
D: NA
size: NA
length: 14
J: TRBJ2-5

CDR3: CAWSVQSSSYNEQFF
DNA: TGTGCCTGGAGTGTTCAAAGTAGCTCCTACAATGAGCAGTTCTTC
V: TRBV30
D: NA
size: NA
length: 15
J: TRBJ2-1

CDR3: CASSRGLAGDIPETQYF
DNA: TGCGCCAGCAGCCGAGGACTAGCGGGGGATATCCCAGAGACCCAGTACTTC
V: TRBV4-1
D: TRBD2
size: once
length: 17
J: TRBJ2-5

CDR3: CASSLVSRGTEAFF
DNA: TGTGCCAGCAGCCTCGTAAGTAGGGGGACTGAAGCTTTCTTT
V: TRBV7-2
D: NA
size: NA
length: 14
J: TRBJ1-1

CDR3: CASSQDGTGRFAEAFF
DNA: TGCGCCAGCAGCCAAGATGGGACAGGGAGGTTTGCTGAAGCTTTCTTT
V: TRBV4-1
D: TRBD1
size: NA
length: 16
J: TRBJ1-1

CDR3: CASSLSRADGYTF
DNA: TGTGCCAGCAGCTTATCCAGGGCAGACGGCTACACCTTC
V: TRBV11-2
D: NA
size: few
length: 13
J: TRBJ1-2

CDR3: CASSRTGGDEQFF
DNA: TGTGCCAGCTCACGCACAGGGGGTGATGAGCAGTTCTTC
V: TRBV18
D: TRBD1
size: few
length: 13
J: TRBJ2-1

CDR3: CSVGGLAGGPPPYNEQFF
DNA: TGCAGCGTGGGCGGACTAGCGGGAGGGCCTCCCCCCTACAATGAGCAGTTCTTC
V: TRBV29-1
D: TRBD2
size: NA
length: 18
J: TRBJ2-1

CDR3: CASRPAGKGTEAFF
DNA: TGTGCCAGCAGGCCCGCAGGGAAAGGTACTGAAGCTTTCTTT
V: TRBV28
D: NA
size: few
length: 14
J: TRBJ1-1

CDR3: CASRLGAFSGYTF
DNA: TGTGCCAGCAGACTGGGAGCCTTCAGTGGCTACACCTTC
V: TRBV6-6
D: NA
size: once
length: 13
J: TRBJ1-2

CDR3: CASRRGGQMNTEAFF
DNA: TGTGCCAGCAGGAGGGGTGGACAGATGAACACTGAAGCTTTCTTT
V: TRBV6-5
D: NA
size: NA
length: 15
J: TRBJ1-1

CDR3: CAWSVLTEQYF
DNA: TGTGCCTGGAGTGTCCTAACCGAGCAGTACTTC
V: TRBV30
D: NA
size: NA
length: 11
J: TRBJ2-7

CDR3: CAWSVGQGYSPLHF
DNA: TGTGCCTGGAGTGTAGGTCAGGGTTACTCACCCCTCCACTTT
V: TRBV30
D: NA
size: NA
length: 14
J: TRBJ1-6

CDR3: CASSRGPNTGELFF
DNA: TGTGCCAGCAGTCGCGGCCCGAACACCGGGGAGCTGTTTTTT
V: TRBV6-5
D: NA
size: few
length: 14
J: TRBJ2-2

CDR3: CASSVQGIGQETQYF
DNA: TGTGCCAGCAGTGTGCAGGGTATCGGCCAAGAGACCCAGTACTTC
V: TRBV6-5
D: NA
size: NA
length: 15
J: TRBJ2-5

CDR3: CAWIPSGRNTEAFF
DNA: TGTGCCTGGATTCCCAGTGGGAGAAACACTGAAGCTTTCTTT
V: TRBV30
D: NA
size: NA
length: 14
J: TRBJ1-1

CDR3: CASSLGRTSGGSSSYEQYF
DNA: TGCGCCAGCAGCTTGGGGCGGACTAGCGGGGGATCTAGCTCCTACGAGCAGTACTTC
V: TRBV5-1
D: TRBD2
size: NA
length: 19
J: TRBJ2-7

CDR3: CASSVDGKVGTDTQYF
DNA: TGTGCCAGCAGCGTAGACGGGAAGGTCGGCACAGATACGCAGTATTTT
V: TRBV9
D: NA
size: NA
length: 16
J: TRBJ2-3

CDR3: CASSRDSRTGELFF
DNA: TGCGCCAGCAGCAGGGACAGCCGAACCGGGGAGCTGTTTTTT
V: TRBV5-1
D: TRBD1
size: NA
length: 14
J: TRBJ2-2

CDR3: CASSPSTGLRATNEKLFF
DNA: TGTGCCAGCTCACCGAGCACAGGGCTCCGTGCAACTAATGAAAAACTGTTTTTT
V: TRBV18
D: NA
size: few
length: 18
J: TRBJ1-4

CDR3: CASSTRVNTEAFF
DNA: TGTGCCAGTAGTACCCGGGTAAACACTGAAGCTTTCTTT
V: TRBV19
D: NA
size: NA
length: 13
J: TRBJ1-1

CDR3: CASSLAEDRTYRDQETQYF
DNA: TGTGCCAGCAGCTTAGCCGAGGACAGAACGTACCGGGACCAAGAGACCCAGTACTTC
V: TRBV7-6
D: NA
size: NA
length: 19
J: TRBJ2-5

CDR3: CASSLRQGGGYGYTF
DNA: TGTGCCAGCAGCCTCCGACAGGGAGGAGGCTATGGCTACACCTTC
V: TRBV5-4
D: TRBD1
size: few
length: 15
J: TRBJ1-2

CDR3: CASSLVGLGSGNTIYF
DNA: TGCGCCAGCAGCTTGGTGGGGCTTGGCTCTGGAAACACCATATATTTT
V: TRBV5-1
D: NA
size: NA
length: 16
J: TRBJ1-3

CDR3: CASSPTGEANYGYTF
DNA: TGTGCCAGCAGCCCGACAGGCGAAGCTAACTATGGCTACACCTTC
V: TRBV28
D: NA
size: NA
length: 15
J: TRBJ1-2

CDR3: CAISGTGGTGELFF
DNA: TGTGCCATCAGCGGGACAGGAGGCACCGGGGAGCTGTTTTTT
V: TRBV10-3
D: TRBD1
size: NA
length: 14
J: TRBJ2-2

CDR3: CASSAHPSRGTGQYEQYF
DNA: TGTGCCAGCAGCGCACACCCAAGTAGGGGGACAGGGCAATACGAGCAGTACTTC
V: TRBV9
D: TRBD1
size: NA
length: 18
J: TRBJ2-7

CDR3: CSAEQGNYGYTF
DNA: TGCAGCGCTGAACAGGGAAACTATGGCTACACCTTC
V: TRBV29-1
D: NA
size: few
length: 12
J: TRBJ1-2

CDR3: CASSRSTGLEAFF
DNA: TGTGCCAGCAGTAGGTCGACAGGGCTGGAAGCTTTCTTT
V: TRBV27
D: TRBD1
size: NA
length: 13
J: TRBJ1-1

CDR3: CASRTSGRTETQYF
DNA: TGTGCCAGCAGGACTAGCGGGAGAACCGAGACCCAGTACTTC
V: TRBV5-4
D: TRBD2
size: NA
length: 14
J: TRBJ2-5

CDR3: CASSLERDRATDTQYF
DNA: TGCGCCAGCAGCTTGGAACGGGACAGAGCCACAGATACGCAGTATTTT
V: TRBV5-1
D: TRBD1
size: once
length: 16
J: TRBJ2-3

CDR3: CASSLGTSGNYNEQFF
DNA: TGTGCCAGCAGCTTAGGGACTAGCGGGAACTACAATGAGCAGTTCTTC
V: TRBV7-2
D: TRBD2
size: NA
length: 16
J: TRBJ2-1

CDR3: CAWSVETGGSYNSPLHF
DNA: TGTGCCTGGAGTGTAGAGACAGGGGGCTCCTATAATTCACCCCTCCACTTT
V: TRBV30
D: TRBD1
size: once
length: 17
J: TRBJ1-6

CDR3: CASSLGRSPGRQETQYF
DNA: TGTGCCAGCAGCCTGGGGAGAAGCCCCGGAAGACAAGAGACCCAGTACTTC
V: TRBV14
D: NA
size: NA
length: 17
J: TRBJ2-5

CDR3: CASRGAESTDTQYF
DNA: TGTGCCAGCCGAGGAGCGGAAAGCACAGATACGCAGTATTTT
V: TRBV5-8
D: NA
size: NA
length: 14
J: TRBJ2-3

CDR3: CASSLETGGNSPLHF
DNA: TGCGCCAGCAGCTTGGAGACAGGGGGGAATTCACCCCTCCACTTT
V: TRBV5-1
D: TRBD1
size: NA
length: 15
J: TRBJ1-6

CDR3: CASAFDRDLYEQYF
DNA: TGTGCCAGCGCCTTCGACAGGGACTTATACGAGCAGTACTTC
V: TRBV11-2
D: NA
size: NA
length: 14
J: TRBJ2-7

CDR3: CAWSVNKNYGYTF
DNA: TGTGCCTGGAGTGTAAACAAGAACTATGGCTACACCTTC
V: TRBV30
D: NA
size: NA
length: 13
J: TRBJ1-2

CDR3: CSAQNTGELFF
DNA: TGCAGTGCCCAAAACACCGGGGAGCTGTTTTTT
V: TRBV20-1
D: NA
size: once
length: 11
J: TRBJ2-2

CDR3: CAWSVQLDEQFF
DNA: TGTGCCTGGAGTGTACAGCTGGATGAGCAGTTCTTC
V: TRBV30
D: NA
size: few
length: 12
J: TRBJ2-1

CDR3: CASSLRGGLSGNEQFF
DNA: TGTGCCAGCAGCCTGCGGGGGGGCCTAAGTGGCAATGAGCAGTTCTTC
V: TRBV7-6
D: TRBD2
size: once
length: 16
J: TRBJ2-1

CDR3: CASSEYSGGNYGYTF
DNA: TGTGCCAGCAGTGAATATTCGGGGGGAAACTATGGCTACACCTTC
V: TRBV25-1
D: NA
size: few
length: 15
J: TRBJ1-2

CDR3: CASSPGQGVSYEQYF
DNA: TGTGCTAGCAGCCCGGGACAGGGGGTCTCCTACGAGCAGTACTTC
V: TRBV7-7
D: TRBD1
size: once
length: 15
J: TRBJ2-7

CDR3: CASSLLQETQYF
DNA: TGCGCCAGCAGCTTGCTCCAAGAGACCCAGTACTTC
V: TRBV5-1
D: NA
size: NA
length: 12
J: TRBJ2-5

CDR3: CASSPGLSGGYGYTF
DNA: TGTGCCAGCAGCCCGGGACTCTCGGGGGGCTATGGCTACACCTTC
V: TRBV9
D: NA
size: NA
length: 15
J: TRBJ1-2

CDR3: CASSFEQETQYF
DNA: TGCGCCAGCAGCTTTGAGCAAGAGACCCAGTACTTC
V: TRBV5-1
D: NA
size: once
length: 12
J: TRBJ2-5

CDR3: CASRGTLNNYGYTF
DNA: TGTGCCAGCAGAGGGACACTAAATAACTATGGCTACACCTTC
V: TRBV2
D: NA
size: NA
length: 14
J: TRBJ1-2

CDR3: CASSSGGLDEWLFF
DNA: TGTGCCAGCAGTTCGGGGGGACTAGATGAATGGCTGTTTTTT
V: TRBV7-2
D: TRBD2
size: NA
length: 14
J: TRBJ2-2

CDR3: CASSLEASGGYEQYF
DNA: TGTGCCAGCAGCTTAGAGGCTAGCGGGGGCTACGAGCAGTACTTC
V: TRBV7-8
D: TRBD2
size: NA
length: 15
J: TRBJ2-7

CDR3: CAWSSDRNVEAFF
DNA: TGTGCCTGGAGTTCGGACAGGAATGTTGAAGCTTTCTTT
V: TRBV30
D: TRBD1
size: once
length: 13
J: TRBJ1-1

CDR3: CASTSFTGLGSEAFF
DNA: TGTGCCAGCACATCCTTCACAGGGTTAGGATCTGAAGCTTTCTTT
V: TRBV28
D: NA
size: NA
length: 15
J: TRBJ1-1

CDR3: CASSLGTANQPQHF
DNA: TGTGCCAGCAGCCTCGGGACAGCTAATCAGCCCCAGCATTTT
V: TRBV7-9
D: TRBD1
size: NA
length: 14
J: TRBJ1-5

CDR3: CAIKSPGTGGIADTQYF
DNA: TGTGCCATAAAAAGCCCGGGGACAGGGGGCATCGCAGATACGCAGTATTTT
V: TRBV28
D: TRBD1
size: NA
length: 17
J: TRBJ2-3

CDR3: CASSLSGGAETQYF
DNA: TGTGCCAGCAGCTTATCGGGGGGCGCCGAGACCCAGTACTTC
V: TRBV5-6
D: NA
size: NA
length: 14
J: TRBJ2-5

CDR3: CATNSGGLYYEQYF
DNA: TGTGCCACCAACTCCGGGGGGCTCTACTACGAGCAGTACTTC
V: TRBV28
D: NA
size: NA
length: 14
J: TRBJ2-7